The next 2 T cell receptor beta chains were all read from a single sample in a study of control samples from healthy donors and cancer patients (dated by TCRdb to 2020 to 2021). Library prep was done by the immunoSEQ multiplex PCR assay. TCRdb carries this immuneACCESS record with in-frame sequences only. Its versions omit some clonotypes, under half of them owing to an unresolved V gene in the studies checked, with the rest unexplained. This sample holds fewer than 95,000 clones; around 86% were observed only once. The ten most abundant clones make up under 25% of the sample. The sample consisted of blood. The receptors stem from a man in his thirties or forties in good health.

The V call is TRBV3-1 (or the pseudogene TRBV3-2), the J call TRBJ1-2; 7 bases map to TRBD1. The V segment lost 0 bases and the J segment 4 bases; nucleotides outside the gene matches: 5. Germline CDR1 is LGHDT and CDR2 is YNNKEL (reference sequence). The CDR3 runs 15 residues. CDR3 sequence reads: CASSQDGQVPYGYTF. For the CDR3, the DNA is TGTGCCAGCAGCCAAGATGGACAGGTTCCCTATGGCTACACCTTC.

This chain joins TRBV4-1 and TRBJ2-1; D possibly matches TRBD1 or TRBD2 (5 bases each). V lost 1 base and J 4 bases, leaving 11 bases between the germline ends. The CDR3 is 15 residues long. The germline gives CDR1 MGHRA, CDR2 YSYEKL. The CDR3: CASSQGGQGYNEQFF. CDR3 nucleotide sequence: TGCGCCAGCAGCCAAGGAGGGCAGGGTTACAATGAGCAGTTCTTC.